This T cell receptor beta chain was retrieved from a study of cytomegalovirus exposure and HLA in healthy donors. Germline CDR1 GTSNPN, CDR2 SVGIG (reference sequence). There are 16 residues in the CDR3. Between the trimmed V and J ends, which lost 4 bases and 4 bases, there was a span of 20 bases. Amplification used 60 Vbeta primers and 13 Jbeta primers. The method was immunoSEQ multiplex PCR; TCRdb's version includes in-frame clones alone and lacks a portion of them. Found here are 200,000 to 300,000 clones, 70% to 90% of them singletons; the top ten hold 2% to 2.5%. The chain employs TRBV30 and TRBJ1-3; TRBD1 might be the D (6 bases). The TCR originated in a woman aged 35 to 49 in good health and CMV-seropositive. The sample was PBMCs. The CDR3 nucleotides are TGTGCCTGGAACCTCCTCGGACAGTGGGGAGGAAACACCATATATTTT. Translated: CAWNLLGQWGGNTIYF.